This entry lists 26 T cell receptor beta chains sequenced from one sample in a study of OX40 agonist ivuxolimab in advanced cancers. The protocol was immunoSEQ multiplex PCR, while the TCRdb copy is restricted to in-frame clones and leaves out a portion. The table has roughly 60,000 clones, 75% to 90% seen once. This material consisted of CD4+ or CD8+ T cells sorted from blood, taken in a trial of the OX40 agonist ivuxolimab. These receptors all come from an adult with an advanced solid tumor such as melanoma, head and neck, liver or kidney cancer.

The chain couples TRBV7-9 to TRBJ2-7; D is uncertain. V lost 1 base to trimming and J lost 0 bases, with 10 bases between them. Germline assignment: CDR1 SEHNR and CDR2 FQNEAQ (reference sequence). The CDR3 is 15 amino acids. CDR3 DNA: TGTGCCAGCAGCTTAGTTCAGGCCAGCTCCTACGAGCAGTACTTC. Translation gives CASSLVQASSYEQYF.

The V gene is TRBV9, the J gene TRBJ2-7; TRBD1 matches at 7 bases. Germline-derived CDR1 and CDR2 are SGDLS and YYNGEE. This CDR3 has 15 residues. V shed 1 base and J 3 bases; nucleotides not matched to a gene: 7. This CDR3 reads CASSVTPGQSYEQYF. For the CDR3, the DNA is TGTGCCAGCAGCGTAACCCCGGGACAGAGCTACGAGCAGTACTTC.

The CDR3 bases are TGTGCCAGCAGTATCCCGGGGCGGGCGGCATCGGCCCTCCACTTT. Amino acids: CASSIPGRAASALHF. V gene TRBV6-5 combines with J gene TRBJ1-6; D possibly corresponds to TRBD1 (5 bases). There are 15 residues in the CDR3. The V end was cut by 5 bases, the J end by 14 bases, with 22 bases between. In germline, CDR1 is MNHEY, CDR2 SVGAGI.

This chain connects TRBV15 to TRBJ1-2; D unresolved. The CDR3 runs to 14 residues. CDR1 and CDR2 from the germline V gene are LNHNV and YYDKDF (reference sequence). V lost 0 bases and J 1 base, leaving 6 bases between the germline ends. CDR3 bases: TGTGCCACCAGCAGAGATTTGAGTAACTATGGCTACACCTTC. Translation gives CATSRDLSNYGYTF.

The CDR3 DNA reads TGTGCCAGCAGCCAAGATACACCGAGCTCCTACGAGCAGTACTTC. This sequence encodes CASSQDTPSSYEQYF. The chain uses TRBV6-5 and TRBJ2-7; D is unclear. This CDR3 has 15 residues. The V and J ends lost 6 bases and 0 bases respectively, with 15 bases between them. Germline V gene sequence: CDR1 MNHEY, CDR2 SVGAGI.

The CDR3 coding sequence is TGTGCCAGCAGATTGACAGGGCGCCAAGAGACCCAGTACTTC. As protein: CASRLTGRQETQYF. The rearrangement uses TRBV27 and TRBJ2-5; 7 bases are shared with TRBD1. The V segment lost 6 bases and the J segment 1 base; nucleotides outside the gene matches: 5. Germline CDR1 reads MNHEY; CDR2 reads SMNVEV (reference sequence). This CDR3 spans 14 amino acids.

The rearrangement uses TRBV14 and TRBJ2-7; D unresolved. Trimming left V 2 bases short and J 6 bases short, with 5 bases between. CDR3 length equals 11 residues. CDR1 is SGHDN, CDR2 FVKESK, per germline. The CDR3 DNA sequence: TGTGCCAGCAGCCAACTCGGCGAGCAGTACTTC. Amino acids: CASSQLGEQYF.

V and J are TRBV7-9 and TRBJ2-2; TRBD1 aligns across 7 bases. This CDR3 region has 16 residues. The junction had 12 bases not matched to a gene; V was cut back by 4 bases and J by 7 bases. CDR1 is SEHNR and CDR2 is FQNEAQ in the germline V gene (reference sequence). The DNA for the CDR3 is TGTGCCAGCAGCTCACACCGACAGGGTATAGTCGGGGAGCTGTTTTTT. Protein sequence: CASSSHRQGIVGELFF. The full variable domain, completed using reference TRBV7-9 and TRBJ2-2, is DTGVSQNPRHKITKRGQNVTFRCDPISEHNRLYWYRQTLGQGPEFLTYFQNEAQLEKSRLLSDRFSAERPKGSFSTLEIQRTEQGDSAMYLCASSSHRQGIVGELFFGEGSRLTVL.

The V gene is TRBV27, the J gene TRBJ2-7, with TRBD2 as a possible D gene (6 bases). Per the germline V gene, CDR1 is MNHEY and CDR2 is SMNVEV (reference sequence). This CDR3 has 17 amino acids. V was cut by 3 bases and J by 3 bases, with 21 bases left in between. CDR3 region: CASSFAGRVTNVYEQYF. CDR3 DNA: TGTGCCAGCAGTTTCGCGGGACGGGTAACAAACGTCTACGAGCAGTACTTC.

This CDR3 reads CASSRQDVNEQFF. In nucleotides, the CDR3 is TGTGCCAGCAGCCGACAGGACGTTAATGAGCAGTTCTTC. This chain links TRBV7-9 with TRBJ2-1; D may be TRBD1 (6 bases). Deletions cut 5 bases from V and 7 bases from J, with 12 bases between. The CDR3 length is 13 residues. Germline CDR1 SEHNR, CDR2 FQNEAQ (reference sequence).

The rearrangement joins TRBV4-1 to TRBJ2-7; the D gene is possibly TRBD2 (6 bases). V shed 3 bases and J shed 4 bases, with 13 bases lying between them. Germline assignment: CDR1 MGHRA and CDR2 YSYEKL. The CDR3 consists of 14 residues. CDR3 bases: TGCGCCAGCAGCCATGGCGGGACGGATTACGAGCAGTACTTC. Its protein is CASSHGGTDYEQYF.

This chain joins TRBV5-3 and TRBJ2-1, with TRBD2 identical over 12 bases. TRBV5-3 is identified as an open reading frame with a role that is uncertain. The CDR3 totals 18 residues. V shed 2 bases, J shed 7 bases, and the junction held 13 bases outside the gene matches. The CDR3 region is CARSLTPRLAGVKNEQFF. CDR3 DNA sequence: TGTGCCAGAAGCTTAACCCCTCGACTAGCGGGAGTTAAGAATGAGCAGTTCTTC.

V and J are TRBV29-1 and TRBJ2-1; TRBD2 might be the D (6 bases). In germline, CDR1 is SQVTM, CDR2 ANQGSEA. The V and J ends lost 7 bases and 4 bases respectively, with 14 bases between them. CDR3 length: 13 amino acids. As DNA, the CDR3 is TGCAGCGGCCGCTGGGGGGTTTACAATGAGCAGTTCTTC. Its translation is CSGRWGVYNEQFF.

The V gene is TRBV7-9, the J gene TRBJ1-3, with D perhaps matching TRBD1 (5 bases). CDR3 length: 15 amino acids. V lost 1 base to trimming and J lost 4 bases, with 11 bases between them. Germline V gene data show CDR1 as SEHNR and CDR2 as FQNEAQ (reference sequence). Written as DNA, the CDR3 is TGTGCCAGCAGCTTAGAATCGGGGCTCGGAAACACCATATATTTT. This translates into CASSLESGLGNTIYF.

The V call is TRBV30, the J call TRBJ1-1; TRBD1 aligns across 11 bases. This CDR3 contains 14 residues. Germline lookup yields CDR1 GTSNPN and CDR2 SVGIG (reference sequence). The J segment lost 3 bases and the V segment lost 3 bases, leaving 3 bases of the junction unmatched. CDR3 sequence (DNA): TGTGCCTGGAGACGGGACAGGGGGGACACTGAAGCTTTCTTT. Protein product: CAWRRDRGDTEAFF.

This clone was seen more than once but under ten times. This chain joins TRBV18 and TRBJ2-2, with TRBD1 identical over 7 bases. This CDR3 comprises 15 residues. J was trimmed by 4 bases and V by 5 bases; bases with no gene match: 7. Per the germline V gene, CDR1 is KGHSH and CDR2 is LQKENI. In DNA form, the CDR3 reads TGTGCCAGCTCATACGGACAGGTCCTCACCGGGGAGCTGTTTTTT. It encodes CASSYGQVLTGELFF.

As DNA, the CDR3 is TGTGCCAGTAGTATATACACAGGCATAGGGCTTACGCAGTATTTT. It translates to CASSIYTGIGLTQYF. The J gene is TRBJ2-3, the V gene TRBV19, with a possible D match to TRBD1 (5 bases). The V end lost 2 bases, the J end lost 8 bases, and 17 bases lay between the germline ends. This CDR3 spans 15 amino acids. Germline CDR1 and CDR2: LNHDA and SQIVND (reference sequence).

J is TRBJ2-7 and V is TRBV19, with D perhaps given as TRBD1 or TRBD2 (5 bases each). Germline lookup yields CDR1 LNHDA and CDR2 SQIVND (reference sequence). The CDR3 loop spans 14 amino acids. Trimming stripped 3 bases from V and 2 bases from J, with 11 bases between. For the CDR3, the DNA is TGTGCCAGTAGTATGCCGGGGCGGACCTACGAGCAGTACTTC. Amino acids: CASSMPGRTYEQYF.

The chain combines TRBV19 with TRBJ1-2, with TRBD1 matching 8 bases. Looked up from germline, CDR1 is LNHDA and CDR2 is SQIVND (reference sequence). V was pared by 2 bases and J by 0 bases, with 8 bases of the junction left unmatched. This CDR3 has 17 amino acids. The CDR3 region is CASSIPPTGVANYGYTF. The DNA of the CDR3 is TGTGCCAGTAGTATACCCCCGACAGGGGTCGCTAACTATGGCTACACCTTC.

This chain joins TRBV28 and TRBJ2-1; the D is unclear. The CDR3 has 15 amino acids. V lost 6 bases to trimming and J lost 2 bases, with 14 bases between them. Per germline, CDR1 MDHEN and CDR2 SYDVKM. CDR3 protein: CASSRRPEAYNEQFF. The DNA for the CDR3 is TGTGCCAGCAGCCGACGGCCAGAGGCCTACAATGAGCAGTTCTTC.

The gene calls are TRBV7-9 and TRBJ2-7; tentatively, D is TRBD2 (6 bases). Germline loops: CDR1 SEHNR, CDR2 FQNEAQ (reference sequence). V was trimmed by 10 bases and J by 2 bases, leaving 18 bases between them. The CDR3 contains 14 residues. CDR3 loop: CATPLGGVAYEQYF. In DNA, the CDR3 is TGTGCCACCCCCCTGGGGGGTGTCGCCTACGAGCAGTACTTC. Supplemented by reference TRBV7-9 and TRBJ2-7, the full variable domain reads DTGVSQNPRHKITKRGQNVTFRCDPISEHNRLYWYRQTLGQGPEFLTYFQNEAQLEKSRLLSDRFSAERPKGSFSTLEIQRTEQGDSAMYLCATPLGGVAYEQYFGPGTRLTVT.

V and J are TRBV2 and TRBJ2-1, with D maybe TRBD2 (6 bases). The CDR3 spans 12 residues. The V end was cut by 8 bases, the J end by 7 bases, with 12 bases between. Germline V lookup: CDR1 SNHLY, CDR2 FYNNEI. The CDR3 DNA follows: TGTGCCAGCCCGGGACTTCCAAATGAGCAGTTCTTC. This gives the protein CASPGLPNEQFF.

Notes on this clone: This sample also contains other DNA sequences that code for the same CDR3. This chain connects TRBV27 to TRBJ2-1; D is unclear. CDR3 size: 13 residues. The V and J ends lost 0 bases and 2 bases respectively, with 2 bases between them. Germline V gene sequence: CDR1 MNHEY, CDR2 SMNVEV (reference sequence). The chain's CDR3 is CASSLSPYNEQFF. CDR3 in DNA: TGTGCCAGCAGTTTATCGCCCTACAATGAGCAGTTCTTC.

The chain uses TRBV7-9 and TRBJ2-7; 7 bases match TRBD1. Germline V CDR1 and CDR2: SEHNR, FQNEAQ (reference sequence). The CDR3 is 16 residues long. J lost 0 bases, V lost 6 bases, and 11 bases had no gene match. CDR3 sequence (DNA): TGTGCCAGCAGACCAACCCCGGGACAGAGCTCCTACGAGCAGTACTTC. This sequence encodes CASRPTPGQSSYEQYF.

CDR3 nucleotides: TGTGCCATGGGAGACAGGGACATCTACGAGCAGTACTTC. Protein sequence: CAMGDRDIYEQYF. The chain recombines TRBV10-3 with TRBJ2-7; 7 bases align to TRBD1. CDR1 and CDR2 from the germline V gene are ENHRY and SYGVKD. The CDR3 loop spans 13 amino acids. Unmatched junction bases numbered 8, after V lost 9 bases and J lost 3 bases.

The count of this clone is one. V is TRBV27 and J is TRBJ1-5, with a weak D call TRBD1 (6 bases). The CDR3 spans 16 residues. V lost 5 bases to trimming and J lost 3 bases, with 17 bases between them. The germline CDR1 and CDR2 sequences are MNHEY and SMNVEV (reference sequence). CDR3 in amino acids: CASSKNPGQNNQPQHF. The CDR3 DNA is TGTGCCAGCAGTAAGAATCCGGGACAAAACAATCAGCCCCAGCATTTT.